This T cell receptor beta chain appears in the sequencing data of a study of early stage breast cancer tumors. Findings of the study overall: Tumors had about 2.5-fold higher T cell density and higher clonality than adjacent normal breast tissue. Enriched TCRB sequences shared across patients were mostly commonly generated sequences. Unsorted bulk genomic DNA sequencing lacked pairing and functional marker data. In about 90% of the 16 patients, blood comparison separated tumor from normal breast.

A note on this clone: The antigen remains unidentified.

Produced via immunoSEQ multiplex PCR; TCRdb's table is partial and in-frame only. The sample records some 30,000 clones, 84% being singletons. Sequences were obtained from blood. This clonotype was sampled from a person aged 45-65 years with breast cancer.

This chain's CDR3 is CASSPPGLSHEQFF. The CDR3 DNA reads TGTGCCAGCTCACCACCTGGCCTTTCCCATGAGCAGTTCTTC. This chain connects TRBV18 to TRBJ2-1; D is unresolved. V was shortened by 0 bases and J by 8 bases, with 11 bases between the two germline ends. In germline, CDR1 is KGHSH, CDR2 LQKENI. The CDR3 is 14 amino acids.